The source of this TCR beta chain is a study of beta chain features in type 1 diabetes. Study details: What patients shared with healthy donors was a similar profile of age, gender and cell yields.

One heparinised blood draw averaging roughly 120 mL was given by each donor. This clone was seen a few times. Its antigen is currently unknown. Whole-study findings and limits: cDNA sequencing could over-represent cells with high TCR expression. People with Type 1 diabetes carried modestly yet significantly shorter TCRB CDR3s in all four CD4+ subsets.

Since all of the isolated RNA was reverse transcribed, expressed TCRB transcripts were what got sequenced. Roughly 3.6 million reads was the average for naive, central memory and regulatory T cell samples. TCRdb's table, derived via immunoSEQ multiplex PCR, lists solely in-frame clones and lacks some. The sample lists some 330,000 clones, approximately 12% occurring once. Germline assignment: CDR1 MDHEN and CDR2 SYDVKM. Trimming pared 6 bases from V and 2 bases from J, leaving 11 bases between. This CDR3 spans 14 amino acids. The sequence derives from a woman in her late teens or twenties with type 1 diabetes. This sequence joins TRBV28 and TRBJ1-5, with D possibly being TRBD1 (5 bases). Sequences were obtained from naive CD4+ T cells from blood. Written as DNA, the CDR3 is TGTGCCAGCAGGTCTACGGGGGGCAATCAGCCCCAGCATTTT. Its protein is CASRSTGGNQPQHF.